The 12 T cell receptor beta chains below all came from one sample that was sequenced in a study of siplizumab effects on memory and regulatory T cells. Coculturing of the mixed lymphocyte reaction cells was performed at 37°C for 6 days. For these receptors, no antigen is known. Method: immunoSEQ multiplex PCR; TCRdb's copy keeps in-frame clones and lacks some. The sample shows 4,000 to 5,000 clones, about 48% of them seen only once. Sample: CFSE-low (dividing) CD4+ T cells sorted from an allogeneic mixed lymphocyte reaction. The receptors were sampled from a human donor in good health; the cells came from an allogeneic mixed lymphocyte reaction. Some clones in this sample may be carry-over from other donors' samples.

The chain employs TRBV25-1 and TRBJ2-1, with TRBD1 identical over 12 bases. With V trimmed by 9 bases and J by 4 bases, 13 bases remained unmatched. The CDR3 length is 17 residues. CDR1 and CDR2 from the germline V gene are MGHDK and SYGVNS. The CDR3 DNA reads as TGTGCCAGGCCTCATCCCGGGACAGGGGGCGGTTACAATGAGCAGTTCTTC. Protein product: CARPHPGTGGGYNEQFF.

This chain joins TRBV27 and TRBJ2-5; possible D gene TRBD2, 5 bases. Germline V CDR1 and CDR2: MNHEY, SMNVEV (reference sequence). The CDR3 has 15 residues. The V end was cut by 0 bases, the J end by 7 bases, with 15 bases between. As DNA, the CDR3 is TGTGCCAGCAGTTTATCAGGAGAGGGTTGGGGGACCCAGTACTTC. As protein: CASSLSGEGWGTQYF.

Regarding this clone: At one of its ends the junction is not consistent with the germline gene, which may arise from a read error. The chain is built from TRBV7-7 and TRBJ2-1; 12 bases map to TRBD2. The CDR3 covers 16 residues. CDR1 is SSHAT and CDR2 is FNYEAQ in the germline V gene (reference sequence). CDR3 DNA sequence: TGTGCTAGCAGCTTAGTACAGGGACTAGCGGGCAATGAGCAGTTCTTC. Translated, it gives CASSLVQGLAGNEQFF.

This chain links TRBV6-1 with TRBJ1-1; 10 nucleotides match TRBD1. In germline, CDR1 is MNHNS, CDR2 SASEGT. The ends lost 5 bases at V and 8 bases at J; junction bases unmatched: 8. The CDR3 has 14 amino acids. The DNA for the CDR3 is TGTGCCAGCAGTAGCCGGGACAGGGGTGTCGAAGCTTTCTTT. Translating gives CASSSRDRGVEAFF.

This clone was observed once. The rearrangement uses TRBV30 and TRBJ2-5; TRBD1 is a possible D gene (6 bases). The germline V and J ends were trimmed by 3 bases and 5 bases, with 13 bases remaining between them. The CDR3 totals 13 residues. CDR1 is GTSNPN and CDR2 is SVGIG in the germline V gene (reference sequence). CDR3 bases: TGTGCCTGGAGGAAATGGGGGCTGGAGACCCAGTACTTC. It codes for CAWRKWGLETQYF.

This chain's CDR3 is CASSYSASASYEQYF. In nucleotides, the CDR3 is TGTGCCAGCAGTTACTCGGCTAGCGCTTCCTACGAGCAGTACTTC. This chain uses TRBV6-5 with TRBJ2-7; D might be TRBD2 (6 bases). The CDR3 is 15 amino acids. The germline V gene encodes CDR1 MNHEY and CDR2 SVGAGI. The V and J ends lost 0 bases and 1 base respectively, with 10 bases between them.

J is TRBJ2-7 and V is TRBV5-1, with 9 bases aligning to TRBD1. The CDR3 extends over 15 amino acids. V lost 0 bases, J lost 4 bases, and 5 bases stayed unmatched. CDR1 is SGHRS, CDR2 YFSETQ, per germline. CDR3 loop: CASSLGGTGTYEQYF. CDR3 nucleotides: TGCGCCAGCAGCTTGGGGGGGACAGGGACGTACGAGCAGTACTTC.

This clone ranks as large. CDR3 sequence reads: CASSFQERYGYTF. The CDR3 DNA sequence: TGTGCCAGCAGCTTCCAGGAACGCTATGGCTACACCTTC. The genes are TRBV5-6 and TRBJ1-2; D is uncertain. The CDR3 has 13 residues. The V end was cut by 2 bases, the J end by 4 bases, with 9 bases between. Germline V gene sequence: CDR1 SGHDT, CDR2 YYEEEE.

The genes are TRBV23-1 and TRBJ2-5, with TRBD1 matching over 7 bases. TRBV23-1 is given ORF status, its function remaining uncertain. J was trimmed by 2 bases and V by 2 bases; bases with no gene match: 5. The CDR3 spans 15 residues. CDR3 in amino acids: CASSQVGQEQETQYF. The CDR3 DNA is TGCGCCAGCAGTCAAGTCGGACAGGAGCAAGAGACCCAGTACTTC.

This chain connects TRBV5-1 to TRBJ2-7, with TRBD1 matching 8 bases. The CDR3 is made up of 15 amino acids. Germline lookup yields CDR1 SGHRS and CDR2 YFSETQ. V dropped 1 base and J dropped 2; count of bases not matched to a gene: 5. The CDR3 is CASSLSQGATYEQYF. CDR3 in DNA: TGCGCCAGCAGCTTGTCGCAGGGGGCCACCTACGAGCAGTACTTC.

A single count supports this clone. The CDR3 DNA reads TGTGCCAGCAGTTACTCGATCGGGGAGCTGTTTTTT. As protein: CASSYSIGELFF. This sequence joins TRBV6-5 and TRBJ2-2; D is unclear. Germline assignment: CDR1 MNHEY and CDR2 SVGAGI. This CDR3 comprises 12 residues. The V end lost 0 bases, the J end lost 7 bases, and 3 bases lay between the germline ends.

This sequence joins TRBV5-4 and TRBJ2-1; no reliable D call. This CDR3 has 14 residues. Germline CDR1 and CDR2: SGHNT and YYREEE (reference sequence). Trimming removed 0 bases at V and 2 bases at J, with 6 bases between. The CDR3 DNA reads TGTGCCAGCAGCTTGGGATTTACCTACAATGAGCAGTTCTTC. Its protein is CASSLGFTYNEQFF.